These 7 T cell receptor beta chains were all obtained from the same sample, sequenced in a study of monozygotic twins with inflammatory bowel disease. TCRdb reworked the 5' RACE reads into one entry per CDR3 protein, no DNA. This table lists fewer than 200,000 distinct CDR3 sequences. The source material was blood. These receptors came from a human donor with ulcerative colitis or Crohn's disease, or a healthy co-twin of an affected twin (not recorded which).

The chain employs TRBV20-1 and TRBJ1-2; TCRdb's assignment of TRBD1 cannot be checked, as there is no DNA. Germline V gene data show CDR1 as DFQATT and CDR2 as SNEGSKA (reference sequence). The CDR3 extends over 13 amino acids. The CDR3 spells CSASPMTGYGYTF.

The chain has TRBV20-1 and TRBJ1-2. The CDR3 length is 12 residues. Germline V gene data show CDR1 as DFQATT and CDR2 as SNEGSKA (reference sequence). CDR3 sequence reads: CSVAQTDYGYTF.

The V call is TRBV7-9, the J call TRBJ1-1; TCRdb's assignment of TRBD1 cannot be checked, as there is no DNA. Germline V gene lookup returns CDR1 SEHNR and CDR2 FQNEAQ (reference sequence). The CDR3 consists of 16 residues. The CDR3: CASSLETGSRNAEAFF.

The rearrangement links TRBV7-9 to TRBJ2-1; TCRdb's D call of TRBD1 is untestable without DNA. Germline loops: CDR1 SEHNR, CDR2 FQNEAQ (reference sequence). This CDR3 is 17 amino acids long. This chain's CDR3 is CASSLVAAGQGIDEQFF.

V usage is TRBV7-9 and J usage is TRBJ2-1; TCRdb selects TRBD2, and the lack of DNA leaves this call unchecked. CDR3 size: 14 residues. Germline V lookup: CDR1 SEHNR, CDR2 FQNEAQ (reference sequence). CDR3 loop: CASSPIGFGSERFF.

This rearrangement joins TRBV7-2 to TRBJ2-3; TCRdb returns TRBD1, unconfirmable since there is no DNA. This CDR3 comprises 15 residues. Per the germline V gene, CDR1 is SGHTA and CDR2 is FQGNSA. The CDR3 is CASSPEGDYTDTQYF.

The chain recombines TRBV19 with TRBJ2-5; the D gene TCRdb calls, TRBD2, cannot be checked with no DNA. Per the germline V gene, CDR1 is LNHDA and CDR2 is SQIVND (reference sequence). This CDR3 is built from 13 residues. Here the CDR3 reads CASSRDLEETQYF.